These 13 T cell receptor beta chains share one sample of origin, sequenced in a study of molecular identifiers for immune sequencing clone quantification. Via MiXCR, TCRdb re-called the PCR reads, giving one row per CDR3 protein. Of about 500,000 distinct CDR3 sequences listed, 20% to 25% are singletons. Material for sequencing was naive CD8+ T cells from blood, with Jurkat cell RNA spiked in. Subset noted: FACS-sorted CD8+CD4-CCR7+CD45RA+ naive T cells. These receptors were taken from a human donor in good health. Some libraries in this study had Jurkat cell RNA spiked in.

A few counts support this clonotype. CDR3 in DNA: TGTGCCAGCAGCCAAGATGTCGGGCCCTACAATGAGCAGTTCTTC. This translates into CASSQDVGPYNEQFF. The gene calls are TRBV3-1 and TRBJ2-1; D not resolved. This CDR3 has 15 residues. Trimming stripped 0 bases from V and 2 bases from J, with 8 bases between. The germline CDR1 and CDR2 sequences are LGHDT and YNNKEL (reference sequence).

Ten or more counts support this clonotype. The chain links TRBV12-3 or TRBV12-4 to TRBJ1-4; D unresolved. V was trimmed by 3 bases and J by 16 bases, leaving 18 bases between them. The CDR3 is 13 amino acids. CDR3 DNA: TGTGCCAGCAGTTTGTCCCCCCCTGAGGTAGAGTTTTTT. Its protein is CASSLSPPEVEFF.

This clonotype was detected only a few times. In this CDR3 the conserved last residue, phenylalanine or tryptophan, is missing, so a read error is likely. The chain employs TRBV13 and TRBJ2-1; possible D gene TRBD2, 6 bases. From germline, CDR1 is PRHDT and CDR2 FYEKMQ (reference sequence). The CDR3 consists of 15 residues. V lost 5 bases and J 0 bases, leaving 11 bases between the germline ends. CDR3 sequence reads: CASSPGLSSYNEQFS. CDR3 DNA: TGTGCCAGCAGCCCGGGACTCAGCTCCTACAATGAGCAGTTCTCC.

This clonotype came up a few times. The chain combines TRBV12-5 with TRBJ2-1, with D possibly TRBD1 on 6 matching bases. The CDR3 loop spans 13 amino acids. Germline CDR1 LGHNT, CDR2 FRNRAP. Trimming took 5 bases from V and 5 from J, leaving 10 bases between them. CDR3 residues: CASGPSGDNEQFF. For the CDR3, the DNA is TGTGCTAGTGGTCCCTCAGGGGACAATGAGCAGTTCTTC. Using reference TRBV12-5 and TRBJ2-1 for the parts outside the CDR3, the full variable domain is DARVTQTPRHKVTEMGQEVTMRCQPILGHNTVFWYRQTMMQGLELLAYFRNRAPLDDSGMPKDRFSAEMPDATLATLKIQPSEPRDSAVYFCASGPSGDNEQFFGPGTRLTVL.

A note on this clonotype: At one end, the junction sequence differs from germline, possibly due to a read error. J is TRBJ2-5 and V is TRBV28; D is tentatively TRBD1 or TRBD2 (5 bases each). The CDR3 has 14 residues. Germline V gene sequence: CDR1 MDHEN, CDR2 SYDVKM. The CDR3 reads CAGSSMGVVETQYF. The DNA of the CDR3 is TGTGCCGGCAGTTCCATGGGGGTAGTAGAGACCCAGTACTTC. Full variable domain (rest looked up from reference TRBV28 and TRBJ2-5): DVKVTQSSRYLVKRTGEKVFLECVQDMDHENMFWYRQDPGLGLRLIYFSYDVKMKEKGDIPEGYSVSREKKERFSLILESASTNQTSMYLCAGSSMGVVETQYFGPGTRLLVL.

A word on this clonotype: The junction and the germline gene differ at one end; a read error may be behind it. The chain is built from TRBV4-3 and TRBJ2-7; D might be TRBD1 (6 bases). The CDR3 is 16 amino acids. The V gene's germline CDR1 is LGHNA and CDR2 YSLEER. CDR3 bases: TGCGCCAACAGCCAAGATCTCACAGGGATAACCTACGAGCAGTACTTC. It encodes CANSQDLTGITYEQYF.

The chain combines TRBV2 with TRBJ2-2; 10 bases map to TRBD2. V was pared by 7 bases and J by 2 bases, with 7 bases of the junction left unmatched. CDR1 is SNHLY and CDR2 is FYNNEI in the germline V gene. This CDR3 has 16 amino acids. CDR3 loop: CASTPSSGGNTGELFF. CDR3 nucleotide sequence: TGTGCCAGCACCCCCTCTAGCGGGGGAAACACCGGGGAGCTGTTTTTT. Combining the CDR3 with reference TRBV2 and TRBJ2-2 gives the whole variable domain EPEVTQTPSHQVTQMGQEVILRCVPISNHLYFYWYRQILGQKVEFLVSFYNNEISEKSEIFDDQFSVERPDGSNFTLKIRSTKLEDSAMYFCASTPSSGGNTGELFFGEGSRLTVL.

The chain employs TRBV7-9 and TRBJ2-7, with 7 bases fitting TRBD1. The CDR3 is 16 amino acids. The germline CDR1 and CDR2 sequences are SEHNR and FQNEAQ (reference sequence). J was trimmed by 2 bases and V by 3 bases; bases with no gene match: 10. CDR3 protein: CASSFTGTEDAYEQYF. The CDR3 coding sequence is TGTGCCAGCAGCTTCACCGGGACAGAAGACGCCTACGAGCAGTACTTC.

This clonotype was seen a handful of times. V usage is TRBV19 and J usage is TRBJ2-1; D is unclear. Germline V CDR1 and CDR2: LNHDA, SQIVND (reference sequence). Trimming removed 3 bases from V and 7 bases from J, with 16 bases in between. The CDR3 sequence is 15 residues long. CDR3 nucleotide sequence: TGTGCCAGTAGTATCGGCCCTGTCGGTTGGAATGAGCAGTTCTTC. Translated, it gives CASSIGPVGWNEQFF.

The CDR3 reads CSARDNGRVYEQYF. As DNA, the CDR3 is TGCAGTGCTAGAGATAACGGCAGGGTCTACGAGCAGTACTTC. The gene calls are TRBV20-1 and TRBJ2-7; D is possibly TRBD1 (5 bases). The CDR3 extends over 14 amino acids. Germline lookup yields CDR1 DFQATT and CDR2 SNEGSKA (reference sequence). The V and J ends lost 0 bases and 3 bases respectively, with 12 bases between them.

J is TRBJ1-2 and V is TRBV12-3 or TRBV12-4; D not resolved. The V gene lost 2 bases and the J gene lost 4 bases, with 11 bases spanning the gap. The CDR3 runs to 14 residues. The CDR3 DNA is TGTGCCAGCAGTTTATCCGGGCAGTCCTATGGCTACACCTTC. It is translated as CASSLSGQSYGYTF.

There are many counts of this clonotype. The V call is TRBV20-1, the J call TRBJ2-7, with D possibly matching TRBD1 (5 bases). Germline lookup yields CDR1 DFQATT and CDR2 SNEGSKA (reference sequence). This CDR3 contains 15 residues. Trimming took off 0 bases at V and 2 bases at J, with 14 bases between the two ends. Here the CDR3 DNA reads TGCAGTGCTAGAGATGGGTCAGGGTTTACCTACGAGCAGTACTTC. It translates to CSARDGSGFTYEQYF.

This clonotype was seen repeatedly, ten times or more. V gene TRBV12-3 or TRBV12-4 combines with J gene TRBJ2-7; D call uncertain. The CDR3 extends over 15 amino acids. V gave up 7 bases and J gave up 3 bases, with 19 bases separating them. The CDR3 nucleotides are TGTGCCAGCAAGGAAGAGCGCCGGCCGGGCTACGAGCAGTACTTC. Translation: CASKEERRPGYEQYF.